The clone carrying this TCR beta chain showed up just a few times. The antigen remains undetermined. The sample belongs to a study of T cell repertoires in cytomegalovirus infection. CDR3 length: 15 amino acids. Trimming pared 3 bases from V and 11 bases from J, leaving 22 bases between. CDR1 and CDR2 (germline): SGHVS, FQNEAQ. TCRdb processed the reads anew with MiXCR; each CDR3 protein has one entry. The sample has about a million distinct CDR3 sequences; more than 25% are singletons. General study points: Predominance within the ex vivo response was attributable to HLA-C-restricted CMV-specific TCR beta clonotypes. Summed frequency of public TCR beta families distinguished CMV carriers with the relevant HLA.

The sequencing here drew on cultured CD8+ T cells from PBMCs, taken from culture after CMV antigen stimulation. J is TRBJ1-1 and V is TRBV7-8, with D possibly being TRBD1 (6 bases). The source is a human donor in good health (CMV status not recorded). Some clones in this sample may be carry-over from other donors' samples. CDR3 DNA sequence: TGTGCCAGCAGCTTGGGGGGGGCGGGATACGAATGGGCTTTCTTT. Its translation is CASSLGGAGYEWAFF.